This TCR beta chain was documented in a study of cytomegalovirus exposure and HLA in healthy donors. Overall study results and limits: Indistinguishable V segments, including TRBV6-2 and TRBV6-3, were excluded. Later analysis identified several of the most significant clusters that appeared linked to common viral pathogens. Under in vitro conditions, a few CMV-associated chains were confirmed as specific for CMV antigens.

This clone was observed a few times. Its antigen is still unknown. In the PCR, 60 Vbeta and 13 Jbeta primers were used. The protocol was immunoSEQ multiplex PCR, while the TCRdb copy is restricted to in-frame clones and leaves out a portion. The sample includes tens of thousands of clones, roughly 75% of them seen just once. This CDR3 has 14 amino acids. Germline CDR1 reads SGHRS; CDR2 reads YFSETQ. Trimming took off 1 base at V and 4 bases at J, with 12 bases between the two ends. The clonotype comes from a man under 40 in good health and CMV-seropositive. The V gene is TRBV5-1, the J gene TRBJ2-7; maybe TRBD2 (6 bases). The specimen sequenced was PBMCs. The CDR3 nucleotides are TGCGCCAGCAGCTTGTCGGCGGAGGGGTACGAGCAGTACTTC. It is translated as CASSLSAEGYEQYF.